This is a list of T cell receptor beta chains from one sample in a study of blood T cell repertoires in COVID-19. The method was immunoSEQ multiplex PCR; TCRdb's version includes in-frame clones alone and lacks a portion of them. The table lists 120,000 or so clones, about 85% of them singletons, with over 9.5% in the top ten. Material for sequencing was peripheral blood. Every receptor here comes from a man aged 60 to 75 with acute or convalescent COVID-19. Each CDR3 is given with its conserved first and last residue.

v_call	cdr3_aa
TRBV4-1	CASSQEDKGVGYTF
TRBV5-1	CASSSTGDSFYEQYF
TRBV10-3	CAISDQVNEQFF
TRBV13	CASSSTGMNTEAFF
TRBV5-1	CASRTSSTDTQYF
TRBV6-5	CASRQGYGYTF
TRBV28	CASSALQRISEETQYF
TRBV27	CASSETVPNGYGYTF
TRBV15	CATSRDSYTNYGYTF
TRBV19	CASSTSDRANTEAFF
TRBV14	CASSHLRRDSPQETQYF
TRBV19	CASSNGQGLYYGYTF
TRBV30	CAWSRDRTNYGYTF
TRBV24-1	CATSETGQATDTQYF
TRBV3-1/TRBV3-2	CASTLSGRGNEQFF
TRBV9	CASSGQGGTYNEQFF
TRBV4-2	CASSRTFSSTGGVETQYF
TRBV11-2	CASSLDPGISGEQYF
TRBV6-5	CASSYGTGKYGYTF
TRBV4-2	CASSQEGSRVGGRGTDTQYF
TRBV28	CASRSELVGNTIYF
TRBV2	CASSKRTGMNTEAFF
TRBV14	CASSQDQNYGYTF
TRBV27	CASSLYGTVNTEAFF
TRBV7-2	CASSFTRNTEAFF
TRBV19	CASSIGQTNTGELFF
TRBV28	CASSLAGGTDTQYF
TRBV19	CASSTQDRGDYGYTF
TRBV6-6	CASRPLPSRLYNEQFF
TRBV18	CASSPRSPANTGELFF
TRBV11-1	CASSDRGSAVRNTIYF
TRBV28	CANRGGAYNSPLHF
TRBV15	CATSRQGGLGEQYF
TRBV19	CASSKLEPSTDTQYF
TRBV7-3	CASSLSASGRTDTQYF
TRBV6-4	CASSDDAGGLYEQYF
TRBV28	CASSPRGGSNTEAFF
TRBV7-9	CASSPRSGETQYF
TRBV30	CAWSKAPRRYGYTF
TRBV6-2/TRBV6-3	CASSPIREPQHF
TRBV15	CATSRQQDEKLFF
TRBV28	CASSFQLDSPLHF
TRBV6-5	CASIAVRAWDEQYF
TRBV7-9	CASSPRAGGNTIYF
TRBV5-1	CASSLMPGETQYF
TRBV29-1	CSVRDSFEKLFF
TRBV10-3	CAISEREAGNEQFF
TRBV5-3	CARSLPDFLNYGYTF
TRBV6-6	CASTLAGGEQYF
TRBV4-2	CASSPSLAGDVNEQFF
TRBV13	CASRPGASSGRGNEQFF
TRBV7-8	CASSLAEWSQETQYF
TRBV11-2	CASSLAAGQGNPEAFF
TRBV7-9	CASSPLGRINEQFF
TRBV28	CASSLAGSAGNTIYF
TRBV19	CASTGTAKETQYF
TRBV6-5	CASSYGDTADSPLHF
TRBV28	CASSRYGGGFGTDTQYF
TRBV27	CASSPNIGNTGELFF